Each of the 32 T cell receptor beta chains below was sequenced from the same sample in a study of blood T cell repertoires in COVID-19. Assay used: immunoSEQ multiplex PCR; TCRdb lists only in-frame clones, some missing. The sample gives approximately 100,000 clones, approximately 82% of which show up once; roughly 10% is in the top ten. The sequenced material came from peripheral blood. All receptors derive from a man between 70 and 80 years old with acute or convalescent COVID-19.

The CDR3 nucleotides read TGTGCCAGTAGACCCGGGACAGGGAGTAGGAATTCACCCCTCCACTTT. It encodes CASRPGTGSRNSPLHF. This chain joins TRBV19 and TRBJ1-6, with 9 bases fitting TRBD1. The CDR3 spans 16 residues. The germline V gene encodes CDR1 LNHDA and CDR2 SQIVND (reference sequence). The ends lost 6 bases at V and 7 bases at J; junction bases unmatched: 10.

V usage is TRBV6-1 and J usage is TRBJ2-2; D may be TRBD2 (5 bases). The CDR3 covers 13 residues. Trimming took off 2 bases at V and 7 bases at J, with 8 bases between the two ends. The germline V gene encodes CDR1 MNHNS and CDR2 SASEGT. The CDR3 protein is CASSEFRGGELFF. CDR3 DNA sequence: TGTGCCAGCAGTGAATTTCGGGGCGGGGAGCTGTTTTTT.

The V call is TRBV7-9, the J call TRBJ2-6; D not resolved. V was pared by 5 bases and J by 3 bases, with 8 bases between. This CDR3 is 14 amino acids long. Germline assignment: CDR1 SEHNR and CDR2 FQNEAQ (reference sequence). This CDR3 reads CASSSAVGANVLTF. The CDR3 DNA reads as TGTGCCAGCAGCAGCGCTGTTGGGGCCAACGTCCTGACTTTC.

This chain links TRBV12-3 or TRBV12-4 with TRBJ2-4; TRBD1 matches at 7 bases. The J segment lost 7 bases and the V segment lost 7 bases, leaving 7 bases of the junction unmatched. This CDR3 is 13 amino acids long. CDR3: CASTFYRGNIQYF. CDR3 DNA: TGTGCCAGCACTTTCTACAGGGGTAACATTCAGTACTTC.

This clone was seen once. The chain employs TRBV9 and TRBJ2-2, with 10 bases identical to TRBD2. Germline V gives CDR1 SGDLS, CDR2 YYNGEE. Germline trimming cut 2 bases from V and 4 bases from J; bases unmatched to any gene: 11. CDR3 length equals 18 residues. The CDR3 DNA follows: TGTGCCAGCAGCGTGCAATATGGGACTAGCGAGGTCACCGGGGAGCTGTTTTTT. It is translated as CASSVQYGTSEVTGELFF.

The chain has TRBV28 and TRBJ2-1; 7 bases align to TRBD2. This CDR3 comprises 16 residues. The V gene end was trimmed by 5 bases and the J gene end by 4 bases; junction bases not matched to a gene: 11. Germline CDR1 and CDR2: MDHEN and SYDVKM. Written as DNA, the CDR3 is TGTGCCAGCAGTAGCCACGGGAGCGGGAAATACAATGAGCAGTTCTTC. Protein: CASSSHGSGKYNEQFF.

The rearrangement joins TRBV30 to TRBJ2-1, with 8 bases fitting TRBD2. Germline V gives CDR1 GTSNPN, CDR2 SVGIG (reference sequence). There are 16 residues in the CDR3. J lost 4 bases, V lost 2 bases, and 10 bases had no gene match. This chain's CDR3 is CAWSLFREGRYNEQFF. In nucleotides, the CDR3 is TGTGCCTGGAGTTTGTTCCGGGAGGGCCGTTACAATGAGCAGTTCTTC.

The chain carries TRBV5-1 and TRBJ2-7; 11 nucleotides match TRBD2. Germline-derived CDR1 and CDR2 are SGHRS and YFSETQ. The CDR3 has 19 residues. Unmatched junction bases numbered 15, after V lost 3 bases and J lost 1 base. The CDR3: CASSYSSGRMSVRSYEQYF. CDR3 in DNA: TGCGCCAGCAGCTACTCTAGCGGGAGGATGTCGGTCCGATCCTACGAGCAGTACTTC.

The chain uses TRBV7-9 and TRBJ2-1, with TRBD2 matching 9 bases. This CDR3 is built from 14 residues. From germline, CDR1 is SEHNR and CDR2 FQNEAQ (reference sequence). After removal of 8 bases from V and 9 bases from J, the junction contained 11 bases not matched to a gene. The CDR3 DNA reads TGTGCCAGCCGAGCGGTAGCGGGAGTAGGTGAGCAGTTCTTC. Protein: CASRAVAGVGEQFF.

This clone was detected once. The CDR3, as DNA: TGTGCCAGCAGTTTTCGACAGGGATCCCTCTATGGCTACACCTTC. The encoded protein is CASSFRQGSLYGYTF. This chain links TRBV27 with TRBJ1-2; 7 bases match TRBD1. V gave up 3 bases and J gave up 4 bases; unmatched junction bases: 8. Germline V gives CDR1 MNHEY, CDR2 SMNVEV (reference sequence). The CDR3 has 15 residues.

The chain uses TRBV6-5 and TRBJ2-2; 7 bases align to TRBD1. Trimming took 7 bases from V and 0 from J; bases not matched to a gene: 5. CDR1 is MNHEY and CDR2 is SVGAGI in the germline V gene. CDR3 length: 15 amino acids. CDR3 region: CASTLGQPNTGELFF. For the CDR3, the DNA is TGTGCCAGCACCCTGGGACAGCCGAACACCGGGGAGCTGTTTTTT.

The J gene is TRBJ1-3, the V gene TRBV15; D not certain. The CDR3 has 14 residues. Trimming took 8 bases from V and 0 from J, leaving 11 bases between them. Germline loops: CDR1 LNHNV, CDR2 YYDKDF (reference sequence). CDR3 in amino acids: CATSKQSSGNTIYF. The CDR3 DNA reads as TGTGCCACCTCCAAACAGAGCTCTGGAAACACCATATATTTT.

The V and J genes are TRBV19 and TRBJ2-1; unclear D gene. This CDR3 spans 15 amino acids. Germline CDR1 and CDR2: LNHDA and SQIVND (reference sequence). V was clipped by 0 bases and J by 2 bases, with 8 bases between them. CDR3 sequence reads: CASSIDRNPYNEQFF. The CDR3 coding sequence is TGTGCCAGTAGTATAGACAGGAATCCCTACAATGAGCAGTTCTTC.

The rearrangement uses TRBV6-2 or TRBV6-3 and TRBJ1-2; TRBD1 is a possible D gene (6 bases). V was trimmed by 2 bases and J by 2 bases, leaving 6 bases between them. This CDR3 has 13 residues. Germline CDR1 and CDR2: MNHEY and SVGEGT. The CDR3 nucleotides are TGTGCCAGCAGTTACCAGGGGAACTATGGCTACACCTTC. Translating it yields CASSYQGNYGYTF.

This clone occurred a few times. The chain employs TRBV7-6 and TRBJ2-1; TRBD1 matches at 9 bases. Germline assignment: CDR1 SGHVS and CDR2 FNYEAQ. With V trimmed by 0 bases and J by 8 bases, 5 bases remained unmatched. The CDR3 extends over 15 amino acids. CDR3 region: CASSLAGQGTYEQFF. DNA for the CDR3: TGTGCCAGCAGCTTAGCGGGACAGGGAACCTATGAGCAGTTCTTC.

The chain recombines TRBV6-5 with TRBJ1-3; D is perhaps TRBD1 (5 bases). Trimming cost V 7 bases and J 0 bases, with 13 bases left between them. In germline, CDR1 is MNHEY, CDR2 SVGAGI. The CDR3 is 15 amino acids. Here the CDR3 reads CASTPGGYSGNTIYF. For the CDR3, the DNA is TGTGCCAGCACCCCCGGGGGTTACTCTGGAAACACCATATATTTT.

The chain recombines TRBV7-3 with TRBJ2-1; 10 bases fit TRBD1. V was clipped by 5 bases and J by 4 bases; unmatched bases: 5. CDR3 size: 15 residues. Per the germline V gene, CDR1 is SGHTA and CDR2 is FQGTGA. The CDR3: CASSVDRGTYNEQFF. The CDR3 DNA follows: TGTGCCAGCAGCGTGGACAGGGGGACTTACAATGAGCAGTTCTTC.

The chain recombines TRBV24-1 with TRBJ2-3; D possibly corresponds to TRBD1 (6 bases). CDR1 is KGHDR, CDR2 SFDVKD, per germline. Trimming removed 3 bases from V and 2 bases from J, with 17 bases in between. The CDR3 is 17 amino acids. CDR3 sequence: CATSDIGGYGDTDTQYF. Written as DNA, the CDR3 is TGTGCCACCAGTGATATAGGGGGATATGGGGACACAGATACGCAGTATTTT.

The chain links TRBV18 to TRBJ1-5; weak D call: TRBD1 (5 bases). The CDR3 sequence is 14 residues long. The germline gives CDR1 KGHSH, CDR2 LQKENI. Trimming left V 6 bases short and J 0 bases short, with 9 bases between. The CDR3 region is CASSTGYSNQPQHF. The CDR3 DNA follows: TGTGCCAGCTCCACAGGTTATAGCAATCAGCCCCAGCATTTT.

This clone has a handful of counts. The chain joins TRBV30 to TRBJ1-1, with unresolved D. Germline CDR1 GTSNPN, CDR2 SVGIG (reference sequence). V was shortened by 4 bases and J by 1 base, with 7 bases between the two germline ends. The CDR3 runs 12 residues. CDR3 protein: CAWNRGNTEAFF. Here the CDR3 DNA reads TGTGCCTGGAATCGGGGGAACACTGAAGCTTTCTTT.

The chain recombines TRBV14 with TRBJ1-4; D is uncertain. The CDR3 contains 13 residues. The V end was cut by 4 bases, the J end by 5 bases, with 8 bases between. Germline loops: CDR1 SGHDN, CDR2 FVKESK. The CDR3, as DNA: TGTGCCAGCAGCCTTGGGCCAAATGAAAAACTGTTTTTT. Translating it yields CASSLGPNEKLFF.

J is TRBJ2-5 and V is TRBV9, with 7 bases aligning to TRBD2. In germline, CDR1 is SGDLS, CDR2 YYNGEE. Trimming at V came to 6 bases and at J to 2 bases, leaving 10 bases not matched to a gene. The CDR3 is 15 residues long. CDR3 sequence: CASTGLGAGQETQYF. CDR3 nucleotide sequence: TGTGCCAGCACCGGCCTAGGAGCGGGGCAAGAGACCCAGTACTTC.

The genes are TRBV27 and TRBJ2-5; a weak D match, TRBD1 (5 bases). Per germline, CDR1 MNHEY and CDR2 SMNVEV (reference sequence). The CDR3 is made up of 15 amino acids. Trimming left V 6 bases short and J 2 bases short, with 16 bases between. CDR3 residues: CASSLSWGRQETQYF. The CDR3 DNA sequence: TGTGCCAGCAGCCTTAGTTGGGGCAGACAAGAGACCCAGTACTTC.

The chain uses TRBV29-1 and TRBJ1-5; 7 bases are a match to TRBD1. The J segment lost 7 bases and the V segment lost 5 bases, leaving 8 bases of the junction unmatched. CDR1 and CDR2 (germline): SQVTM, ANQGSEA. The CDR3 contains 13 residues. This CDR3 reads CSVSTGFWQPQHF. DNA for the CDR3: TGCAGCGTTTCGACAGGGTTTTGGCAGCCCCAGCATTTT.

This rearrangement joins TRBV5-4 to TRBJ1-2, with 11 bases fitting TRBD1. Germline V gene data show CDR1 as SGHNT and CDR2 as YYREEE (reference sequence). The V segment lost 4 bases and the J segment 7 bases; nucleotides outside the gene matches: 12. This CDR3 comprises 16 residues. The CDR3 region has the DNA TGTGCCAGCAGCGGCGGACAGGGGGCATCTATACGTGGCTACACCTTC. Translated: CASSGGQGASIRGYTF. The whole variable domain, remainder taken from reference TRBV5-4 and TRBJ1-2, is ETGVTQSPTHLIKTRGQQVTLRCSSQSGHNTVSWYQQALGQGPQFIFQYYREEENGRGNFPPRFSGLQFPNYSSELNVNALELDDSALYLCASSGGQGASIRGYTFGSGTRLTVV.

This clone came up once. This chain links TRBV15 with TRBJ1-5; a weak D match, TRBD1 (5 bases). Germline V gene sequence: CDR1 LNHNV, CDR2 YYDKDF (reference sequence). Trimming left V 0 bases short and J 4 bases short, with 10 bases between. This CDR3 region has 15 residues. CDR3 nucleotides: TGTGCCACCAGCAGAGATTTGGGGCTGAATCAGCCCCAGCATTTT. It yields the protein CATSRDLGLNQPQHF.

The chain recombines TRBV25-1 with TRBJ1-6, with TRBD1 matching over 7 bases. The germline V gene has CDR1 MGHDK and CDR2 SYGVNS. The J segment lost 7 bases and the V segment lost 5 bases, leaving 5 bases of the junction unmatched. The CDR3 extends over 14 amino acids. For the CDR3, the DNA is TGTGCCAGCAGTCCGGGACAGTGGAATTCACCCCTCCACTTT. It translates to CASSPGQWNSPLHF.

The chain joins TRBV5-1 to TRBJ1-5; D gene uncertain. CDR1 is SGHRS, CDR2 YFSETQ, per germline. The germline V and J ends were trimmed by 5 bases and 0 bases, with 12 bases remaining between them. This CDR3 is built from 15 residues. CDR3 in amino acids: CASRSGAGSNQPQHF. The CDR3 DNA sequence: TGCGCCAGCAGATCCGGTGCGGGTAGCAATCAGCCCCAGCATTTT.

This chain links TRBV19 with TRBJ1-2; TRBD1 aligns across 7 bases. Germline CDR1 reads LNHDA; CDR2 reads SQIVND (reference sequence). J lost 8 bases, V lost 6 bases, and 15 bases had no gene match. The CDR3 contains 15 residues. CDR3 in amino acids: CASSSSSTGRSGYTF. The CDR3 DNA sequence: TGTGCCAGTAGCTCTTCTTCGACAGGGCGAAGCGGCTACACCTTC.

The chain is built from TRBV6-5 and TRBJ1-1; no clear D. The CDR3 consists of 11 residues. The V end lost 8 bases, the J end lost 6 bases, and 10 bases lay between the germline ends. Germline CDR1 and CDR2: MNHEY and SVGAGI. CDR3 coding DNA: TGTGCCAGCCTTAGTGGGCCTGAAGCTTTCTTT. It yields the protein CASLSGPEAFF.

The rearrangement joins TRBV3-1 (or the pseudogene TRBV3-2) to TRBJ1-2; 8 nucleotides align to TRBD1. The CDR3 runs to 14 residues. Germline CDR1 reads LGHDT; CDR2 reads YNNKEL (reference sequence). With V trimmed by 1 base and J by 7 bases, 5 bases remained unmatched. The CDR3 DNA is TGTGCCAGCAGCCAAGGCACAGGGGGAAGTGGCTACACCTTC. Translating gives CASSQGTGGSGYTF.

V and J are TRBV9 and TRBJ2-5, with D possibly being TRBD1 (5 bases). The CDR3 spans 15 residues. Trimming took off 0 bases at V and 1 base at J, with 10 bases between the two ends. The germline CDR1 and CDR2 sequences are SGDLS and YYNGEE. CDR3: CASSVASQAQETQYF. CDR3 in DNA: TGTGCCAGCAGCGTAGCGTCACAGGCCCAAGAGACCCAGTACTTC.